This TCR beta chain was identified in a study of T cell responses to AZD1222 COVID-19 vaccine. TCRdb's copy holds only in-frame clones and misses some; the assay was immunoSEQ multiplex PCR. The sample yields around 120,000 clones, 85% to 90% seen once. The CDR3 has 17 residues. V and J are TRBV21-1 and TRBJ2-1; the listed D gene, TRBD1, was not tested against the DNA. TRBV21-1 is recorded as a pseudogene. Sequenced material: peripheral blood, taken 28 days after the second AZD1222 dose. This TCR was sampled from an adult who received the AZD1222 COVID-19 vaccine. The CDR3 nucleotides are TGTGCCAGCAGCAAGCAACCCGGGACAGGCCTTCGTGATGAGCAGTTCTTC. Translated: CASSKQPGTGLRDEQFF.